The sequence of this T cell receptor beta chain was determined in a study of blood T cells in healthy people across ages. Findings of the study overall: With age, beta diversity per million T cells declined roughly linearly, significantly by 40.

Germline V gives CDR1 PRHDT, CDR2 FYEKMQ (reference sequence). CDR3 size: 16 residues. Trimming left V 3 bases short and J 3 bases short, with 17 bases between. The authors ran a second PCR of 7 to 11 cycles using a sample-barcoded 5' primer and a J-beta primer mix. In TCRdb, the 5' RACE reads were re-called with MiXCR into one record per CDR3 protein. Among 1.5 million to 2 million distinct CDR3 sequences listed, about 49% were seen once. This clonotype was seen more than once but under ten times. Its antigen is still unknown. The sample consisted of blood. This TCR was recovered from a woman aged 40 to 50 in good health. The chain couples TRBV13 to TRBJ1-2; a possible D gene is TRBD1 (6 bases). The CDR3 sequence: CASSFSTGGSDYGYTF. In nucleotides, the CDR3 is TGTGCCAGCAGCTTTAGTACGGGGGGCTCAGACTATGGCTACACCTTC.